This TCR beta chain comes out of a study of Ad26.COV2.S vaccination and SARS-CoV-2 variants. Study-level information: A participant enrolled in the COV1001 Ad26.COV2.S trial arm provided the sample. Each vaccinee took Ad26.COV2.S intramuscularly, once or twice 56 days apart. Study-level points and caveats: Vaccine recipients showed a spike-specific TCR breadth that was higher than in placebo recipients. Vaccine and placebo groups showed comparable non-spike TCR breadth.

Points on this clone: Its antigen is still unknown.

The treatment denotes: 15 to 20 received Ad26.COV2.S at low or high dose, single or two shots; 5 received placebo; per-sample allocation not given. Vaccine and placebo recipients were sampled on day 63 after the first injection. The assay was immunoSEQ multiplex PCR, and TCRdb's table has in-frame clones only and misses some. The sample gives about 400,000 clones, about 88% of which show up once; 3.5% is in the top ten. The specimen comprised peripheral blood, sampled in a trial of Ad26.COV2.S vaccine versus placebo. The clonotype originates from a person aged 18-65 years who received the Ad26.COV2.S COVID-19 vaccine or a placebo.

Written as DNA, the CDR3 is TGTGCCAGCACCGTCGGGGGGGCGGACGGAAACACCATATATTTT. It encodes CASTVGGADGNTIYF. The J gene is TRBJ1-3, the V gene TRBV9; perhaps TRBD1 as D (6 bases). Per the germline V gene, CDR1 is SGDLS and CDR2 is YYNGEE. Trimming cost V 6 bases and J 4 bases, with 17 bases left between them. The CDR3 sequence is 15 residues long.